This T cell receptor beta chain was identified in a study of blood T cells in healthy people across ages. Per sample, at least 5.5 micrograms of total RNA were extracted. This CDR3 has 14 amino acids. Germline assignment: CDR1 GTSNPN and CDR2 SVGIG (reference sequence). J was trimmed by 8 bases and V by 4 bases; bases with no gene match: 10. Next came a second PCR, run for about 7 to 12 cycles, which used a sample-barcoded 5' primer along with a J-beta primer mix. MiXCR, run by TCRdb on the 5' RACE reads, gives a single entry per CDR3 protein. The sample contains about 1,400,000 distinct CDR3 sequences, 42% of which appear only once.

The receptor was isolated from a young woman in good health. What was sequenced was blood. The chain combines TRBV30 with TRBJ2-1; 8 positions agree with TRBD2. The CDR3 loop reads CAWILSGSIDEQFF. The CDR3 region has the DNA TGTGCCTGGATTCTGAGCGGGAGTATCGATGAGCAGTTCTTC.